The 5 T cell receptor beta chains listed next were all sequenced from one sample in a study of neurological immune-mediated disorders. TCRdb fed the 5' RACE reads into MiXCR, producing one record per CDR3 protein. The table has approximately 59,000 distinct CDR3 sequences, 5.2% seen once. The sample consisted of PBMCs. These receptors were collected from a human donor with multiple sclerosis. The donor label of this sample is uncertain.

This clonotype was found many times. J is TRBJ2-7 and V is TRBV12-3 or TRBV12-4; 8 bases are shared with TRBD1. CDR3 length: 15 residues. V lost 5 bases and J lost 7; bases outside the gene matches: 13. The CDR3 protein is CASSVGQGAAEEQYF. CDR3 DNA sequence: TGTGCCAGCAGTGTAGGGCAGGGGGCGGCGGAAGAGCAGTACTTC.

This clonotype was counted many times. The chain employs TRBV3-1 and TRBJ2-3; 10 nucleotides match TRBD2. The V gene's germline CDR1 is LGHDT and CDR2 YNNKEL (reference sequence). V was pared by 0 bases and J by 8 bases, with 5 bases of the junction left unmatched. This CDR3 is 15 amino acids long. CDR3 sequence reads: CASSQDSAGGRTQYF. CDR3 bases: TGTGCCAGCAGCCAAGACTCAGCGGGGGGGCGTACGCAGTATTTT.

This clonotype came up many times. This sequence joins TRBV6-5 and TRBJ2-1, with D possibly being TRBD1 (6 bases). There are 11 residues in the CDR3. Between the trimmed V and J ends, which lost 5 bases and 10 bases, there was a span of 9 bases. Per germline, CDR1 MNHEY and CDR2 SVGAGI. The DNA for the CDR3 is TGTGCCAGCAGTATAACAGGGGAGCAGTTCTTC. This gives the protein CASSITGEQFF.

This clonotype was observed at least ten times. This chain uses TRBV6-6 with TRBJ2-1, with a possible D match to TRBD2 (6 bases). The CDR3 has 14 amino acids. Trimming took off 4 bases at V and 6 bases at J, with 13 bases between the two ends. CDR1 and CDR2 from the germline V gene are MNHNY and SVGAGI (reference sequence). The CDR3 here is CASSSPGLINEQFF. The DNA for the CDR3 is TGTGCCAGCAGTTCGCCGGGACTGATCAATGAGCAGTTCTTC.

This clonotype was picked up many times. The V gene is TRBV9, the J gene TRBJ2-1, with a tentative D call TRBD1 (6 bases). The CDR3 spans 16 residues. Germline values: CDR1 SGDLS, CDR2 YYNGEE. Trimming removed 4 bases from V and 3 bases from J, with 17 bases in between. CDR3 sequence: CASSNIRGTFYNEQFF. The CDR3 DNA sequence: TGTGCCAGCAGCAACATCAGGGGAACCTTCTACAATGAGCAGTTCTTC.